A single sample is the source of the 14 T cell receptor beta chains below, sequenced in a study of blood T cell repertoires in COVID-19. Repertoires were generated with immunoSEQ multiplex PCR, while TCRdb's copy carries only in-frame clones and drops some. In the table there are a few hundred thousand clones, about 88% of which are singletons. The sample taken for sequencing was peripheral blood. Receptor source: a man aged 18 to 35 with active or convalescent COVID-19.

The CDR3 loop is CASRGEAANQPQHF. CDR3 DNA: TGTGCCAGCAGGGGGGAGGCAGCGAATCAGCCCCAGCATTTT. The chain uses TRBV2 and TRBJ1-5, with D possibly matching TRBD1 (5 bases). The ends were cut back, 6 bases at V and 4 bases at J, with 13 bases in the middle. This CDR3 is built from 14 residues. Germline V gene lookup returns CDR1 SNHLY and CDR2 FYNNEI.

The count of this clone is one. The J gene is TRBJ2-7, the V gene TRBV5-1, with TRBD1 identical over 7 bases. The CDR3 extends over 14 amino acids. The germline gives CDR1 SGHRS, CDR2 YFSETQ. The V and J ends lost 5 bases and 7 bases, in that order; junction bases with no gene match: 12. CDR3: CASRGTGTVREQYF. In DNA, the CDR3 is TGCGCCAGCAGGGGTACCGGGACAGTAAGAGAGCAGTACTTC.

This chain joins TRBV11-2 and TRBJ1-2; 10 nucleotides agree with TRBD1. The CDR3 has 15 residues. Germline V gives CDR1 SGHAT, CDR2 FQNNGV. The V and J ends lost 3 bases and 8 bases, in that order; junction bases with no gene match: 9. The CDR3 sequence: CASSFGTRTGGGYTF. For the CDR3, the DNA is TGTGCCAGCAGCTTTGGGACCAGGACAGGGGGGGGCTACACCTTC.

V gene TRBV11-2 combines with J gene TRBJ1-2, with 10 bases that match TRBD1. CDR3 length: 14 residues. The germline CDR1 and CDR2 sequences are SGHAT and FQNNGV. Trimming took 4 bases from V and 8 from J; bases not matched to a gene: 7. CDR3 nucleotide sequence: TGTGCCAGCAGCTCAGTAGACAGGGGGCCAGGCTACACCTTC. It is translated as CASSSVDRGPGYTF.

This clone showed up just once. The chain is built from TRBV3-1 (or the pseudogene TRBV3-2) and TRBJ1-4, with 8 bases lining up with TRBD1. Germline-derived CDR1 and CDR2 are LGHDT and YNNKEL (reference sequence). CDR3 size: 15 residues. V shed 2 bases and J 8 bases; nucleotides not matched to a gene: 7. This CDR3 reads CASSQSGGRAEKLFF. CDR3 nucleotides: TGTGCCAGCAGCCAATCAGGGGGCAGGGCCGAAAAACTGTTTTTT.

The rearrangement joins TRBV30 to TRBJ1-5, with 9 bases aligning to TRBD1. The CDR3 has 16 amino acids. Germline V gives CDR1 GTSNPN, CDR2 SVGIG (reference sequence). V gave up 2 bases and J gave up 4 bases; unmatched junction bases: 9. The CDR3 DNA reads as TGTGCCTGGAGTCCACCGGGACAGGGAGGAAATCAGCCCCAGCATTTT. It specifies CAWSPPGQGGNQPQHF.

The V and J genes are TRBV12-5 and TRBJ1-6, with D possibly TRBD1 on 6 matching bases. CDR1 is LGHNT, CDR2 FRNRAP, per germline. The V end lost 5 bases, the J end lost 10 bases, and 15 bases lay between the germline ends. There are 14 residues in the CDR3. The CDR3 protein is CASGPTGYNSPLHF. The CDR3 bases are TGTGCTAGTGGTCCGACAGGTTACAACTCACCCCTCCACTTT.

This chain links TRBV6-5 with TRBJ2-1, with 8 bases identical to TRBD1. The CDR3 spans 15 residues. Germline V lookup: CDR1 MNHEY, CDR2 SVGAGI. The junction had 6 bases not matched to a gene; V was cut back by 2 bases and J by 6 bases. The CDR3 DNA is TGTGCCAGCAGTTACGGACAGGGTGGGTTCAATGAGCAGTTCTTC. It translates to CASSYGQGGFNEQFF.

The chain is built from TRBV4-2 and TRBJ1-5; D is uncertain. The CDR3 runs 16 residues. V was pared by 0 bases and J by 0 bases, with 9 bases between. Germline lookup yields CDR1 LGHNA and CDR2 YNFKEQ. The CDR3 region has the DNA TGTGCCAGCAGCCAAGAGGCGGGCTATAGCAATCAGCCCCAGCATTTT. The encoded protein is CASSQEAGYSNQPQHF.

The chain couples TRBV14 to TRBJ2-2; the D gene is possibly TRBD2 (7 bases). The CDR3 spans 16 residues. CDR1 and CDR2 (germline): SGHDN, FVKESK. V was pared by 0 bases and J by 5 bases, with 13 bases between. The CDR3 region has the DNA TGTGCCAGCAGCCAAGAGGACAGAGCGGGAACCGGGGAGCTGTTTTTT. Translated: CASSQEDRAGTGELFF.

This clone was recorded a few times. The chain couples TRBV6-1 to TRBJ1-2, with 12 bases that match TRBD1. CDR3 size: 16 residues. Germline V gene data show CDR1 as MNHNS and CDR2 as SASEGT. Germline trimming cut 2 bases from V and 7 bases from J; bases unmatched to any gene: 8. CDR3 protein: CASSEQTGTGGSGYTF. CDR3 DNA sequence: TGTGCCAGCAGTGAACAAACCGGGACAGGGGGCAGTGGCTACACCTTC.

The chain carries TRBV11-2 and TRBJ2-1; D is possibly TRBD1 (6 bases). Per germline, CDR1 SGHAT and CDR2 FQNNGV. Trimming stripped 2 bases from V and 1 base from J, with 15 bases between. The CDR3 contains 17 residues. The CDR3 protein is CASSLTAGEYSYNEQFF. CDR3 sequence (DNA): TGTGCCAGCAGCTTAACGGCAGGGGAATATTCCTACAATGAGCAGTTCTTC.

The chain recombines TRBV28 with TRBJ1-4; possibly TRBD1 for D (6 bases). CDR3 length: 14 amino acids. Trimming pared 6 bases from V and 7 bases from J, leaving 15 bases between. CDR1 is MDHEN, CDR2 SYDVKM, per germline. CDR3 region: CASRTTGATEKLFF. CDR3 nucleotides: TGTGCCAGCAGGACGACAGGCGCCACTGAAAAACTGTTTTTT.

CDR3 loop: CASSLVLSVRYEQYF. The CDR3 bases are TGTGCCAGCAGCTTAGTTTTATCGGTGCGCTACGAGCAGTACTTC. The V call is TRBV11-2, the J call TRBJ2-7; no reliable D call. Germline-derived CDR1 and CDR2 are SGHAT and FQNNGV. Trimming left V 1 base short and J 3 bases short, with 13 bases between. CDR3 size: 15 residues.